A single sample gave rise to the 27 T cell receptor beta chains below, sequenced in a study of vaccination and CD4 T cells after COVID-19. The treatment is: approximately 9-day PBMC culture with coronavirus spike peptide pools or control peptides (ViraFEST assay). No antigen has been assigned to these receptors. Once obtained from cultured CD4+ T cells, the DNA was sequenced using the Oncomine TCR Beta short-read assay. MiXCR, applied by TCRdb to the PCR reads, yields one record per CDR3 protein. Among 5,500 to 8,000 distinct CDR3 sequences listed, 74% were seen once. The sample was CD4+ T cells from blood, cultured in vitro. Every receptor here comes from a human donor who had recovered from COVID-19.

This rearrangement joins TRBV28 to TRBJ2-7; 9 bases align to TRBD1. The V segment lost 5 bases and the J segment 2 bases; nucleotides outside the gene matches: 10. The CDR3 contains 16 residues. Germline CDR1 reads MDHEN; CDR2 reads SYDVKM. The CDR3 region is CASSPLRTGVTYEQYF. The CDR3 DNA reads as TGTGCCAGCAGTCCCCTACGGACAGGGGTCACCTACGAGCAGTACTTC. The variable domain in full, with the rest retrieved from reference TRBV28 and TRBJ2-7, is DVKVTQSSRYLVKRTGEKVFLECVQDMDHENMFWYRQDPGLGLRLIYFSYDVKMKEKGDIPEGYSVSREKKERFSLILESASTNQTSMYLCASSPLRTGVTYEQYFGPGTRLTVT.

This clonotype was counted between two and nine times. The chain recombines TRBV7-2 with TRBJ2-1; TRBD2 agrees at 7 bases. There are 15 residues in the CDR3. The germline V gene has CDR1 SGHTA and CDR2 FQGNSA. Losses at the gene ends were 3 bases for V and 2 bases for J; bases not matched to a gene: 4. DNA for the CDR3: TGTGCCAGCAGCTTCGGGAGGACCCCCTACAATGAGCAGTTCTTC. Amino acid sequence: CASSFGRTPYNEQFF.

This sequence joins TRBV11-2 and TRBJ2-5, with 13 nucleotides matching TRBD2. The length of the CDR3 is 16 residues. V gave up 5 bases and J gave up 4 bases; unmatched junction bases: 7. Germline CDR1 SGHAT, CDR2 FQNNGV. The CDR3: CASSPGTSGIGETQYF. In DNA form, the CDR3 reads TGTGCCAGCAGCCCCGGGACTAGCGGGATTGGAGAGACCCAGTACTTC.

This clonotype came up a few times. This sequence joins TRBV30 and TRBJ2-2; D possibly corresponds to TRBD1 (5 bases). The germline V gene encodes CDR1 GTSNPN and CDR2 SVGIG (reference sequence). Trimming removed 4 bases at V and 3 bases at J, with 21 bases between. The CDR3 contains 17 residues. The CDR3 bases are TGTGCCTGGATCAAGAGATCAGGGAAGTACGACACCGGGGAGCTGTTTTTT. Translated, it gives CAWIKRSGKYDTGELFF. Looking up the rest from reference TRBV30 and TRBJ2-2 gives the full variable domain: SQTIHQWPATLVQPVGSPLSLECTVEGTSNPNLYWYRQAAGRGLQLLFYSVGIGQISSEVPQNLSASRPQDRQFILSSKKLLLSDSGFYLCAWIKRSGKYDTGELFFGEGSRLTVL.

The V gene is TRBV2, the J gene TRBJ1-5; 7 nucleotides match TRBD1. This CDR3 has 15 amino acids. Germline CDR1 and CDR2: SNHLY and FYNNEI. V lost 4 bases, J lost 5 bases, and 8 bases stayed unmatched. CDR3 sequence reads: CASSAETGIYQPQHF. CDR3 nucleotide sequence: TGTGCCAGCAGTGCTGAGACAGGGATTTATCAGCCCCAGCATTTT.

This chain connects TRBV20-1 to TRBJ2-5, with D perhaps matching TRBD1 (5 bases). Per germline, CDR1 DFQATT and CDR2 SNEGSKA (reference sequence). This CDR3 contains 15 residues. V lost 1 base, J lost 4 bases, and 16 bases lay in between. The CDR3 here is CSARGQGGSSETQYF. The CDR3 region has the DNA TGCAGTGCTAGAGGCCAGGGCGGATCCTCAGAGACCCAGTACTTC.

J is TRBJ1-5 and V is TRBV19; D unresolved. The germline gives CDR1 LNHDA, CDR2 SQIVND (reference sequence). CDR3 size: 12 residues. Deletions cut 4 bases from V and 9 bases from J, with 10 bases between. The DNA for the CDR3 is TGTGCCAGTAGTAGCCGACAACCGCCCCAGCATTTT. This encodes CASSSRQPPQHF.

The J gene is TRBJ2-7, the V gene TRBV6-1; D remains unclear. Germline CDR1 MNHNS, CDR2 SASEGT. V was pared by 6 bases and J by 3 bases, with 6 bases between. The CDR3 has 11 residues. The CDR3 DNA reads TGTGCCAGCAGGGCTATCTACGAGCAGTACTTC. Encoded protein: CASRAIYEQYF.

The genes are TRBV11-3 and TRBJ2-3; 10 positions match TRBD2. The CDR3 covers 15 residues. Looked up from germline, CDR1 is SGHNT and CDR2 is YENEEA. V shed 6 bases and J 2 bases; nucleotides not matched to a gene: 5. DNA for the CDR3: TGTGCCAGCAGAAAGGGACTAGCGACCACAGATACGCAGTATTTT. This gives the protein CASRKGLATTDTQYF. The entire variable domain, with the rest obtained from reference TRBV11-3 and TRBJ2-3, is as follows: EAGVVQSPRYKIIEKKQPVAFWCNPISGHNTLYWYLQNLGQGPELLIRYENEEAVDDSQLPKDRFSAERLKGVDSTLKIQPAELGDSAVYLCASRKGLATTDTQYFGPGTRLTVL.

CDR3 protein: CASRTLRSGLLSELFF. CDR3 DNA: TGTGCCAGTAGAACCTTAAGGTCCGGACTCCTCAGCGAGCTGTTTTTT. The V gene is TRBV19, the J gene TRBJ2-2; D is possibly TRBD2 (5 bases). The V gene's germline CDR1 is LNHDA and CDR2 SQIVND (reference sequence). The CDR3 runs 16 residues. V was cut by 6 bases and J by 11 bases, with 25 bases left in between.

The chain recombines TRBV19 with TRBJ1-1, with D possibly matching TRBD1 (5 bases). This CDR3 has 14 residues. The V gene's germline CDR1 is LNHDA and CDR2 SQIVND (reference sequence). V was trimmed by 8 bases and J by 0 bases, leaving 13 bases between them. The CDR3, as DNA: TGTGCCAGTGTGGTGGGGGAGGTGAACACTGAAGCTTTCTTT. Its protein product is CASVVGEVNTEAFF.

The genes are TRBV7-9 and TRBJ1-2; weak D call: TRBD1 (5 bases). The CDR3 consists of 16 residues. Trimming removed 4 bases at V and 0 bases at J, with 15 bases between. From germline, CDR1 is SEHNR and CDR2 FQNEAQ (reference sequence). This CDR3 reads CASSSRSGPANYGYTF. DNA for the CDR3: TGTGCCAGCAGCTCACGGTCGGGGCCAGCTAACTATGGCTACACCTTC.

The CDR3 sequence is CASSIGADRPYGYTF. The CDR3 DNA sequence: TGTGCCAGTAGTATAGGTGCCGACAGGCCCTATGGCTACACCTTC. This chain connects TRBV19 to TRBJ1-2; D is perhaps TRBD1 (6 bases). This CDR3 contains 15 residues. Trimming pared 1 base from V and 4 bases from J, leaving 13 bases between. The germline gives CDR1 LNHDA, CDR2 SQIVND (reference sequence).

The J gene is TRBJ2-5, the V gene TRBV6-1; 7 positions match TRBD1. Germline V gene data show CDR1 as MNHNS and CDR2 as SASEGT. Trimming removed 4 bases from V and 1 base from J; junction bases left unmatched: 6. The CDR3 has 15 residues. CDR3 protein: CASSVGTVIQETQYF. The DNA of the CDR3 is TGTGCCAGCAGTGTTGGGACAGTAATCCAAGAGACCCAGTACTTC.

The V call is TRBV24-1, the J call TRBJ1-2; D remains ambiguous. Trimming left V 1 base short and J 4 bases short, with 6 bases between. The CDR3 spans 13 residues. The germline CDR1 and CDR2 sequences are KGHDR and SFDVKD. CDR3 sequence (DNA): TGTGCCACCAGTGATTTCGCGGGCTATGGCTACACCTTC. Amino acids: CATSDFAGYGYTF.

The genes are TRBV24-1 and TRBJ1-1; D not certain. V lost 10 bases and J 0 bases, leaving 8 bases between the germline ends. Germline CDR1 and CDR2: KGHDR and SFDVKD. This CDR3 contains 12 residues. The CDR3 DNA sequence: TGTGCCACTCGCGCTATGAACACTGAAGCTTTCTTT. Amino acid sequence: CATRAMNTEAFF.

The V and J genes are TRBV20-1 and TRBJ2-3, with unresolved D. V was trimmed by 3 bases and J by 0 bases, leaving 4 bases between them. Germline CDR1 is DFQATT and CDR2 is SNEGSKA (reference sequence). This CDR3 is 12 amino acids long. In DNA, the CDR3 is TGCAGTGCTAGTAGCAGCACAGATACGCAGTATTTT. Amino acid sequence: CSASSSTDTQYF.

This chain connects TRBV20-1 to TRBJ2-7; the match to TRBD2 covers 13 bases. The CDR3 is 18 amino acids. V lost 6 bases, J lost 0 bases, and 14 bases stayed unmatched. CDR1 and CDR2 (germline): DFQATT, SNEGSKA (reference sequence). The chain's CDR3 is CSAGASGTSGTSSYEQYF. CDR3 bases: TGCAGTGCCGGAGCCTCCGGGACTAGCGGGACATCCTCCTACGAGCAGTACTTC.

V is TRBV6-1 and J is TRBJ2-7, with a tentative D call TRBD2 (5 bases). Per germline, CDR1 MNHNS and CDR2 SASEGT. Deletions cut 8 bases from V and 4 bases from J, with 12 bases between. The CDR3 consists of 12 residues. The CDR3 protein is CASGPGIYEQYF. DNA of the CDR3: TGTGCCAGCGGGCCCGGGATTTACGAGCAGTACTTC.

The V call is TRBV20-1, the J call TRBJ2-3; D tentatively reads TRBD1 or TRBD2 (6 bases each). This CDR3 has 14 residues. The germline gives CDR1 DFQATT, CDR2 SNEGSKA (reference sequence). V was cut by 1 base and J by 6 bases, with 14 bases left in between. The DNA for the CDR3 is TGCAGTGCTAGAGTAGGGGGGCAGTGGGATACGCAGTATTTT. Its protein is CSARVGGQWDTQYF.

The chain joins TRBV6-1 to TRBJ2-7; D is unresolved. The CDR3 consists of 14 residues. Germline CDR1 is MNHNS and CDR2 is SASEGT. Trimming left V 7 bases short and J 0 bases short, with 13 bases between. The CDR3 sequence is CASKRALSSYEQYF. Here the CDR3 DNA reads TGTGCCAGCAAACGGGCCCTGAGCTCCTACGAGCAGTACTTC.

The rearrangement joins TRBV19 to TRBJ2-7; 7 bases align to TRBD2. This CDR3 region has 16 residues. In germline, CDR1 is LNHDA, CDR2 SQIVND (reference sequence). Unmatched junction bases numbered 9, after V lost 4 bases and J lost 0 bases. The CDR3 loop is CASSKTGAGPSYEQYF. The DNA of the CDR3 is TGTGCCAGTAGTAAAACTGGAGCGGGGCCCTCCTACGAGCAGTACTTC. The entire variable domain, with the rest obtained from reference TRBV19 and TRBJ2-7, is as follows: DGGITQSPKYLFRKEGQNVTLSCEQNLNHDAMYWYRQDPGQGLRLIYYSQIVNDFQKGDIAEGYSVSREKKESFPLTVTSAQKNPTAFYLCASSKTGAGPSYEQYFGPGTRLTVT.

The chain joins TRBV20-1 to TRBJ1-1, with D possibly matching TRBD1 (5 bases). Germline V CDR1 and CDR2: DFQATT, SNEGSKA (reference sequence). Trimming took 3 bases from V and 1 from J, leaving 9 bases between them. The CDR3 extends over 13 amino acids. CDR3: CSARTGTNTEAFF. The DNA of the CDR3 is TGCAGTGCTAGGACCGGGACGAACACTGAAGCTTTCTTT.

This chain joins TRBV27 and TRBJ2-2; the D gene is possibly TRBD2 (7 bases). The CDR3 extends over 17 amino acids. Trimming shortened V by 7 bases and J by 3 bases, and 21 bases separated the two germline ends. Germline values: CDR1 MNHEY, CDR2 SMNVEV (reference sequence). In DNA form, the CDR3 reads TGTGCCAGCACCTCGAGGTGGGGGGGCAAGTACACCGGGGAGCTGTTTTTT. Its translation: CASTSRWGGKYTGELFF.

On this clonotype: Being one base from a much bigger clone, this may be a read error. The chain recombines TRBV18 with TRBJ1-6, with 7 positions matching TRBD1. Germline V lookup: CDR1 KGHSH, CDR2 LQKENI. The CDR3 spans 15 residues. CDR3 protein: CAGSPGGGYNSPLHF. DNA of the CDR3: TGTGCCGGCTCACCAGGGGGAGGCTATAATTCACCCCTCCACTTT.

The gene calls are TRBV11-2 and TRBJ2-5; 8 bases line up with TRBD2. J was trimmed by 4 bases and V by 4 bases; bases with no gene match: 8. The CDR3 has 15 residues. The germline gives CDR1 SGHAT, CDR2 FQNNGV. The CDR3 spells CASSSGLVNRETQYF. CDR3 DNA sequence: TGTGCCAGCAGCTCGGGACTAGTGAATCGAGAGACCCAGTACTTC.

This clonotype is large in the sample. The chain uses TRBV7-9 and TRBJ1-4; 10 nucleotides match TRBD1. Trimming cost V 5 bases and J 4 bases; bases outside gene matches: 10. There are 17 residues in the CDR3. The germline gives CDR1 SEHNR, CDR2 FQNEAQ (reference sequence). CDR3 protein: CASSIGTGAAGNEKLFF. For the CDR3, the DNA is TGTGCCAGCAGCATAGGGACAGGGGCGGCGGGTAATGAAAAACTGTTTTTT.